Detailed here is one TCR beta chain. TCRdb's table, derived via immunoSEQ multiplex PCR, lists solely in-frame clones and lacks some. The table has around 160,000 clones, 70% to 90% seen once. The data derive from a study of T cell responses to AZD1222 COVID-19 vaccine. V shed 0 bases, J shed 4 bases, and the junction held 7 bases outside the gene matches. Per germline, CDR1 SGHDT and CDR2 YYEEEE. The length of the CDR3 is 15 residues. The starting material was peripheral blood, obtained on day 0 of AZD1222 vaccination. The sequence came from an adult in good health. The V call is TRBV5-6, the J call TRBJ2-7, with TRBD1 identical over 7 bases. The CDR3 DNA reads TGTGCCAGCAGCTTGGGCGAGGGGGCCAGGTACGAGCAGTACTTC. Protein sequence: CASSLGEGARYEQYF.